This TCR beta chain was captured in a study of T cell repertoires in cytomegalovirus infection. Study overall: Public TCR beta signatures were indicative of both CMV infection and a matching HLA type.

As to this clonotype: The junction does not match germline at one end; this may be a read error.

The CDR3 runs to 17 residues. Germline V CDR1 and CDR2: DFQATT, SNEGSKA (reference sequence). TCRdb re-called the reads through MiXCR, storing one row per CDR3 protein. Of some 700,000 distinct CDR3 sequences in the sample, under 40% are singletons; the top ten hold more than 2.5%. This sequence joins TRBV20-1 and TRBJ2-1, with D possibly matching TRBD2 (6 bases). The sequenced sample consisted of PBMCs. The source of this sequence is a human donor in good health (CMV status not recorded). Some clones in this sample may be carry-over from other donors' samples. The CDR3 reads CSARDGCRESPYNKQFF. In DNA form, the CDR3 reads TGCAGTGCTAGAGATGGATGTCGGGAGAGCCCCTACAATAAGCAGTTCTTC.